This TCR beta chain was captured by sequencing in a study of blood T cell repertoires in COVID-19. The CDR3 contains 15 residues. Germline V gene data show CDR1 as MNHEY and CDR2 as SVGAGI. J lost 8 bases, V lost 4 bases, and 9 bases had no gene match. Libraries were prepared by immunoSEQ multiplex PCR; TCRdb keeps only in-frame clonotypes and omits some of them. The repertoire has 50,000 to 75,000 clones, roughly 87% of them found once; the top ten carry 4% to 6%. The sequence derives from a man older than 75 in a cohort sampled during active COVID-19. The sample comprised peripheral blood. The chain carries TRBV6-5 and TRBJ1-4; TRBD1 matches 8 bases. The CDR3 sequence is CASSLAGTGREKLFF. In DNA, the CDR3 is TGTGCCAGCAGTTTAGCCGGGACAGGTAGAGAAAAACTGTTTTTT.